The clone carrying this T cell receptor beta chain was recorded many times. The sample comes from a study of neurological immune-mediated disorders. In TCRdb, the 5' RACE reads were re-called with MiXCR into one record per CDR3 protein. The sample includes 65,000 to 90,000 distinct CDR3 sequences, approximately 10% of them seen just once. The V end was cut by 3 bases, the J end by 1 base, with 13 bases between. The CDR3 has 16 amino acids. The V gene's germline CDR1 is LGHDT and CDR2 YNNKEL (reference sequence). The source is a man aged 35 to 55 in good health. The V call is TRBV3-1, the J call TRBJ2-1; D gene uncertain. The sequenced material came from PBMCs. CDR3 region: CASSHLRQVSYNEQFF. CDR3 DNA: TGTGCCAGCAGCCACTTGCGTCAAGTGTCCTACAATGAGCAGTTCTTC.